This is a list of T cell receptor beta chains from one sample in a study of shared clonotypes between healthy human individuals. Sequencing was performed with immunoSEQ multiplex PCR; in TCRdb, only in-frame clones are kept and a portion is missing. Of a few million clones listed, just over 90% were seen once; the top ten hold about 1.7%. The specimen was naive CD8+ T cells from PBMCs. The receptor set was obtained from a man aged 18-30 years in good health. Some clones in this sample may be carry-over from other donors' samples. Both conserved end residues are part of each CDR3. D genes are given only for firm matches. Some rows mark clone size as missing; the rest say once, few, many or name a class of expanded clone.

CDR3nt: TGTGCCAGCAGCGTAGGGGAAGGACATACCTACGAGCAGTACTTC
CDR3aa: CASSVGEGHTYEQYF
abundance: .
d_gene: .
v_gene: TRBV9
j_gene: TRBJ2-7

CDR3nt: TGTGCCAGCAGGGTACTGGGACGCCTCACAGATACGCAGTATTTT
CDR3aa: CASRVLGRLTDTQYF
abundance: .
d_gene: .
v_gene: TRBV5-5
j_gene: TRBJ2-3

CDR3nt: TGTGCCAGCAGTCTCTCCGGACAGATCTACGAGCAGTACTTC
CDR3aa: CASSLSGQIYEQYF
abundance: .
d_gene: .
v_gene: TRBV27
j_gene: TRBJ2-7

CDR3nt: TGCAGCGCCGGGGTGGTGGGTGACAATGAGCAGTTCTTC
CDR3aa: CSAGVVGDNEQFF
abundance: .
d_gene: .
v_gene: TRBV29-1
j_gene: TRBJ2-1

CDR3nt: TGTGCCAGCAGGGATAGAAGACAGGGTTACACTGAAGCTTTCTTT
CDR3aa: CASRDRRQGYTEAFF
abundance: .
d_gene: TRBD1
v_gene: TRBV6-1
j_gene: TRBJ1-1

CDR3nt: TGTGCCAGCAGCTCGCGACAGGGGACCGTCACAGATACGCAGTATTTT
CDR3aa: CASSSRQGTVTDTQYF
abundance: .
d_gene: TRBD1
v_gene: TRBV9
j_gene: TRBJ2-3

CDR3nt: TGTGCCAGCAGTTCCCTGAATCAGCCCCAGCATTTT
CDR3aa: CASSSLNQPQHF
abundance: once
d_gene: .
v_gene: TRBV27
j_gene: TRBJ1-5

CDR3nt: TGTGCCAGCAGTTTGACGGCTAATGAAAAACTGTTTTTT
CDR3aa: CASSLTANEKLFF
abundance: .
d_gene: .
v_gene: TRBV28
j_gene: TRBJ1-4

CDR3nt: TGTGCCAGCAGTTTACAACTAGCGGGGACAGATACGCAGTATTTT
CDR3aa: CASSLQLAGTDTQYF
abundance: .
d_gene: TRBD2
v_gene: TRBV27
j_gene: TRBJ2-3

CDR3nt: TGCAGCGTTGTGGACAATGAGCAGTTCTTC
CDR3aa: CSVVDNEQFF
abundance: .
d_gene: .
v_gene: TRBV29-1
j_gene: TRBJ2-1

CDR3nt: TGCGCCAGCAGCCATACCCTAGCGGGAGGGTTTGGAGATACGCAGTATTTT
CDR3aa: CASSHTLAGGFGDTQYF
abundance: .
d_gene: TRBD2
v_gene: TRBV4-3
j_gene: TRBJ2-3

CDR3nt: TGTGCCAGCAGTCCCCTACTCACGGGACAGGGGCATGGCTACACCTTC
CDR3aa: CASSPLLTGQGHGYTF
abundance: .
d_gene: TRBD1
v_gene: TRBV28
j_gene: TRBJ1-2

CDR3nt: TGCAGCACAACGACAGGGGGCAGGGGCGAGCAGTACTTC
CDR3aa: CSTTTGGRGEQYF
abundance: once
d_gene: TRBD1
v_gene: TRBV29-1
j_gene: TRBJ2-7

CDR3nt: TGTGCCACCGCGCCTTCAGAAAACACTGAAGCTTTCTTT
CDR3aa: CATAPSENTEAFF
abundance: .
d_gene: .
v_gene: TRBV25-1
j_gene: TRBJ1-1

CDR3nt: TGCGCCAGCAGGCTAGGGAACTACAATGAGCAGTTCTTC
CDR3aa: CASRLGNYNEQFF
abundance: .
d_gene: .
v_gene: TRBV5-1
j_gene: TRBJ2-1

CDR3nt: TGTGCCACCATTGAAGGTGCGGGGGCGAGAACTGAAGCTTTCTTT
CDR3aa: CATIEGAGARTEAFF
abundance: .
d_gene: .
v_gene: TRBV15
j_gene: TRBJ1-1

CDR3nt: TGTGCCAGCAGTTTAGGGCAGGGTCATTATAACGAGCAGTACTTC
CDR3aa: CASSLGQGHYNEQYF
abundance: .
d_gene: .
v_gene: TRBV27
j_gene: TRBJ2-7

CDR3nt: TGTGCCAGCACCGAGACAGGAGCACCGAACTACAATGAGCAGTTCTTC
CDR3aa: CASTETGAPNYNEQFF
abundance: .
d_gene: .
v_gene: TRBV7-8
j_gene: TRBJ2-1

CDR3nt: TGTGCCAGTAGTGCCCCTCTAGCGGGAGGGCTCTACGAGCAGTACTTC
CDR3aa: CASSAPLAGGLYEQYF
abundance: once
d_gene: TRBD2
v_gene: TRBV19
j_gene: TRBJ2-7

CDR3nt: TGTGCCAGCAGCCGTAGCGGGAGCTGGGATACGCAGTATTTT
CDR3aa: CASSRSGSWDTQYF
abundance: .
d_gene: TRBD2
v_gene: TRBV7-3
j_gene: TRBJ2-3

CDR3nt: TGTGCCAGCAGTTACTCCGGAGGAGTTCGCAATGAGCAGTTCTTC
CDR3aa: CASSYSGGVRNEQFF
abundance: once
d_gene: .
v_gene: TRBV6-5
j_gene: TRBJ2-1

CDR3nt: TGCGCCAGCAGCCAAGCAACTAGCGGGAACACAGATACGCAGTATTTT
CDR3aa: CASSQATSGNTDTQYF
abundance: .
d_gene: TRBD2
v_gene: TRBV4-3
j_gene: TRBJ2-3

CDR3nt: TGTGCCAGCAGCCCCGTTGGTTTAGCGAGTAATGAGCAGTTCTTC
CDR3aa: CASSPVGLASNEQFF
abundance: once
d_gene: .
v_gene: TRBV7-8
j_gene: TRBJ2-1

CDR3nt: TGTGCCATCAGGGACAGGGGGGAGAATGAGCAGTTCTTC
CDR3aa: CAIRDRGENEQFF
abundance: .
d_gene: TRBD1
v_gene: TRBV10-3
j_gene: TRBJ2-1

CDR3nt: TGTGCCAGCAGCTCAGGACTAGCGGGACGCTCCTACGAGCAGTACTTC
CDR3aa: CASSSGLAGRSYEQYF
abundance: .
d_gene: TRBD2
v_gene: TRBV7-8
j_gene: TRBJ2-7

CDR3nt: TGCAGTGCTAGAACCGCGGGGGAGCTGTTTTTT
CDR3aa: CSARTAGELFF
abundance: .
d_gene: .
v_gene: TRBV20-1
j_gene: TRBJ2-2

CDR3nt: TGTGCCAGCAGCTTAGGAAGCGGGTCCTACGAGCAGTACTTC
CDR3aa: CASSLGSGSYEQYF
abundance: .
d_gene: .
v_gene: TRBV7-2
j_gene: TRBJ2-7

CDR3nt: TGTGCCAGCAGGGGGCGCATCTACGAGCAGTACTTC
CDR3aa: CASRGRIYEQYF
abundance: .
d_gene: .
v_gene: TRBV6-1
j_gene: TRBJ2-7

CDR3nt: TGTGCCAGCAGTTTATGGCCTAGCGCGACCCTCAATGAGCAGTTCTTC
CDR3aa: CASSLWPSATLNEQFF
abundance: .
d_gene: .
v_gene: TRBV28
j_gene: TRBJ2-1

CDR3nt: TGTGCCAGCAGCTTATTAGGGGGCGCGAACACCGGGGAGCTGTTTTTT
CDR3aa: CASSLLGGANTGELFF
abundance: .
d_gene: TRBD1
v_gene: TRBV7-2
j_gene: TRBJ2-2

CDR3nt: TGTGCCAGTAGTATACGGTCAGGGCTGGAGACCCAGTACTTC
CDR3aa: CASSIRSGLETQYF
abundance: once
d_gene: .
v_gene: TRBV19
j_gene: TRBJ2-5

CDR3nt: TGTGCCAGCAGCCGCCTCGGGACCAGGGGCCACGAGCAGTACTTC
CDR3aa: CASSRLGTRGHEQYF
abundance: .
d_gene: .
v_gene: TRBV7-9
j_gene: TRBJ2-7

CDR3nt: TGCGCCAGCAGCCCGACAGGGATTCTCTACGAGCAGTACTTC
CDR3aa: CASSPTGILYEQYF
abundance: .
d_gene: TRBD1
v_gene: TRBV5-1
j_gene: TRBJ2-7

CDR3nt: TGTGCCAGCAGTTTAGACCCATCCCAAGAGACCCAGTACTTC
CDR3aa: CASSLDPSQETQYF
abundance: .
d_gene: .
v_gene: TRBV28
j_gene: TRBJ2-5

CDR3nt: TGTGCCAGCAGCTTCTTCCTAGCGGGACAGGCGACCCAGTACTTC
CDR3aa: CASSFFLAGQATQYF
abundance: .
d_gene: .
v_gene: TRBV5-4
j_gene: TRBJ2-5